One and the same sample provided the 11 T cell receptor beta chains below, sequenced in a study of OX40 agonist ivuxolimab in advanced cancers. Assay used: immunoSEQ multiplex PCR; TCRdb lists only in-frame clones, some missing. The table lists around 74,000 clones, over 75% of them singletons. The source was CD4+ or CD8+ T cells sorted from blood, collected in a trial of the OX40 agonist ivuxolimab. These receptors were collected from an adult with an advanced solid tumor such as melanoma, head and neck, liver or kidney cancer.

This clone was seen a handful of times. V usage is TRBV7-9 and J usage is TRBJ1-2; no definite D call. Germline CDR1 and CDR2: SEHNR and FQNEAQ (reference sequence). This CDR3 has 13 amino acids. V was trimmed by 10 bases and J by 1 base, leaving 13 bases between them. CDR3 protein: CATVDRNNYGYTF. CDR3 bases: TGTGCCACCGTAGACCGGAATAACTATGGCTACACCTTC.

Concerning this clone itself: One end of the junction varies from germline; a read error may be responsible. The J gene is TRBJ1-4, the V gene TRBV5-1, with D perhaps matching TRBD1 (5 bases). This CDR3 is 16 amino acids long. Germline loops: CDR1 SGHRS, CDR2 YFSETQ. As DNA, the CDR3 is TGCGCCAGCAGCTTGGGGGACGGAGCAGCTAATAAAAAACTGTTTTTT. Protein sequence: CASSLGDGAANKKLFF. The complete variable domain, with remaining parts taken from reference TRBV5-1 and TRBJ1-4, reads KAGVTQTPRYLIKTRGQQVTLSCSPISGHRSVSWYQQTPGQGLQFLFEYFSETQRNKGNFPGRFSGRQFSNSRSEMNVSTLELGDSALYLCASSLGDGAANKKLFFGSGTQLSVL.

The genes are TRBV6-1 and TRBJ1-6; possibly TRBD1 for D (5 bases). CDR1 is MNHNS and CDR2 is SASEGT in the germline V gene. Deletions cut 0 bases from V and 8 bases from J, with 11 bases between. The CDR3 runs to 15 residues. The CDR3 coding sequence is TGTGCCAGCAGTGAAGCTCTGGGGCGGGATTCACCCCTCCACTTT. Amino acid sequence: CASSEALGRDSPLHF.

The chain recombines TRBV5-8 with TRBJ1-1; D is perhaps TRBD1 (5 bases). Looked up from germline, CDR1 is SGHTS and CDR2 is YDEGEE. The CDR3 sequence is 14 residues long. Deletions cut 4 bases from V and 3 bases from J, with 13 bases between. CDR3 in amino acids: CASSAGRMYTEAFF. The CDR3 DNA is TGTGCCAGCAGCGCGGGACGGATGTACACTGAAGCTTTCTTT.

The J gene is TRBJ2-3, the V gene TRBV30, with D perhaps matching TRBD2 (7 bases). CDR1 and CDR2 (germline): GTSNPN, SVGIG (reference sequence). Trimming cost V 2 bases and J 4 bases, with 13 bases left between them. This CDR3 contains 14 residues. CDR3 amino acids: CAWSWGGAADTQYF. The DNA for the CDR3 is TGTGCCTGGAGTTGGGGGGGGGCCGCAGATACGCAGTATTTT.

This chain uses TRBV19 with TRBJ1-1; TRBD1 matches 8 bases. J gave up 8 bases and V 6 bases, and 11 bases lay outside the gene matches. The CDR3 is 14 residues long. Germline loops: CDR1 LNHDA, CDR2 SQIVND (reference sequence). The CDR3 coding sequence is TGTGCCAGTAGGAAAACTCAGGGGGCATCCGAAGCTTTCTTT. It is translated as CASRKTQGASEAFF. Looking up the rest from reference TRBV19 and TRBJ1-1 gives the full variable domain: DGGITQSPKYLFRKEGQNVTLSCEQNLNHDAMYWYRQDPGQGLRLIYYSQIVNDFQKGDIAEGYSVSREKKESFPLTVTSAQKNPTAFYLCASRKTQGASEAFFGQGTRLTVV.

For the CDR3, the DNA is TGCGCCAGCAGCTTGGTACAGGGCGACACCGGGGAGCTGTTTTTT. Protein sequence: CASSLVQGDTGELFF. The chain joins TRBV5-1 to TRBJ2-2, with D perhaps TRBD1 (6 bases). The CDR3 totals 15 residues. V lost 0 bases and J 3 bases, leaving 9 bases between the germline ends. Germline CDR1 is SGHRS and CDR2 is YFSETQ.

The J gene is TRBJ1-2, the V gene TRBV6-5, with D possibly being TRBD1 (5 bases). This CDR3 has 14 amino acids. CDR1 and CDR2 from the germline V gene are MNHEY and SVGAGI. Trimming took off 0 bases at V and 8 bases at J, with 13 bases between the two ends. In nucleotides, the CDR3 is TGTGCCAGCAGTTACTCGGGGGGGGTTGAGGGCTACACCTTC. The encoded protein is CASSYSGGVEGYTF.

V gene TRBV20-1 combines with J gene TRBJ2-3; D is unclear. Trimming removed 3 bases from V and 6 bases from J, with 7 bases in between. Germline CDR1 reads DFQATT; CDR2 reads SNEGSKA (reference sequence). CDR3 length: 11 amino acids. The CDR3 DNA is TGCAGTGCTAGCCGGCGGGATACGCAGTATTTT. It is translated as CSASRRDTQYF.

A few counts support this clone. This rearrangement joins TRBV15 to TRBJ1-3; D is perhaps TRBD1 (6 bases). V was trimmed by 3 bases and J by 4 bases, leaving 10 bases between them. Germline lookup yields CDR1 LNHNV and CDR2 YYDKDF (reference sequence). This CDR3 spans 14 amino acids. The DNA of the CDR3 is TGTGCCACCAGCAGCGCAGGACAGGGAAACACCATATATTTT. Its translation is CATSSAGQGNTIYF.

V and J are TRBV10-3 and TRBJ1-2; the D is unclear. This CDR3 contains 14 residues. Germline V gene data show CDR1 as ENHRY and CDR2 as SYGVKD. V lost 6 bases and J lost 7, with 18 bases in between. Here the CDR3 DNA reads TGTGCCATCAGAACTAGTGCAGGTGTAGGTGGCTACACCTTC. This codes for CAIRTSAGVGGYTF.